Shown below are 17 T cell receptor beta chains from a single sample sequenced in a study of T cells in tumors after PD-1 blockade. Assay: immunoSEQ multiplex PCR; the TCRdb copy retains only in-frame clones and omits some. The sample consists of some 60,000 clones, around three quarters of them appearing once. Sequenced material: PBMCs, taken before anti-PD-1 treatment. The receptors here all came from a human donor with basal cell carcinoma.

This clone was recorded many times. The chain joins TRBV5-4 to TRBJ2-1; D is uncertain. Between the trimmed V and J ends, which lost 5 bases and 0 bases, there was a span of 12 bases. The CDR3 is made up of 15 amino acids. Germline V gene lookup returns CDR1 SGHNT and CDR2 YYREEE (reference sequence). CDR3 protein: CASSPSASSYNEQFF. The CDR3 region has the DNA TGTGCCAGCAGTCCTAGTGCGAGCTCCTACAATGAGCAGTTCTTC. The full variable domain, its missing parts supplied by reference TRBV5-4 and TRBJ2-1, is ETGVTQSPTHLIKTRGQQVTLRCSSQSGHNTVSWYQQALGQGPQFIFQYYREEENGRGNFPPRFSGLQFPNYSSELNVNALELDDSALYLCASSPSASSYNEQFFGPGTRLTVL.

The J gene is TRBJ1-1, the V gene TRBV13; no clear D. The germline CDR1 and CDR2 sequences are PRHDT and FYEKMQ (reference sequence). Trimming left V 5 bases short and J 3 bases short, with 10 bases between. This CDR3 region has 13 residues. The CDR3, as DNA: TGTGCCAGCAGCCGACGGTGGGACACTGAAGCTTTCTTT. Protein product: CASSRRWDTEAFF.

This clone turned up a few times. The CDR3 loop is CAWSEGTVYEQYF. CDR3 nucleotides: TGTGCCTGGAGTGAAGGGACAGTCTACGAGCAGTACTTC. The V call is TRBV30, the J call TRBJ2-7, with 7 positions matching TRBD1. V was pared by 1 base and J by 3 bases, with 3 bases of the junction left unmatched. This CDR3 has 13 residues. CDR1 and CDR2 from the germline V gene are GTSNPN and SVGIG (reference sequence).

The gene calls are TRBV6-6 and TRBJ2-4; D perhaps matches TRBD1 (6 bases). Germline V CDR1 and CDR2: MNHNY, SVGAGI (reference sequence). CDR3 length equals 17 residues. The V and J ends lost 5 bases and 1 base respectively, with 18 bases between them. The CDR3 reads CASSRLDSQVAKNIQYF. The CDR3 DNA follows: TGTGCCAGCAGTCGACTGGACAGCCAGGTGGCCAAAAACATTCAGTACTTC.

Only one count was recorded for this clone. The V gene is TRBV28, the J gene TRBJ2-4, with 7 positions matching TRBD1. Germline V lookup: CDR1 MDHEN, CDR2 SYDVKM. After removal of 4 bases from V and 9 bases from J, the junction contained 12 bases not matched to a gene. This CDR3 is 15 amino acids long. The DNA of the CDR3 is TGTGCCAGCAGTTCCCAAGGACAGGCCACGATCATTCAGTACTTC. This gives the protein CASSSQGQATIIQYF.

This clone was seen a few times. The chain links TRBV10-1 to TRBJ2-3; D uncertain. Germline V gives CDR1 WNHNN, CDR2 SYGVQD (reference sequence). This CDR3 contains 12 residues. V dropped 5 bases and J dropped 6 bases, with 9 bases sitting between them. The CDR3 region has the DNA TGCGCCAGCAGTAATGGGCCGGATACGCAGTATTTT. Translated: CASSNGPDTQYF.

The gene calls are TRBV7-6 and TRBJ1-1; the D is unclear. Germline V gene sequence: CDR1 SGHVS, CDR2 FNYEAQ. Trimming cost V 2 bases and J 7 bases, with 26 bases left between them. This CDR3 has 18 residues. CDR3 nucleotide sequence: TGTGCCAGCAGCTTATTGGGCCAGACTCTATGTTACATTTTTGAAGCTTTCTTT. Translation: CASSLLGQTLCYIFEAFF.

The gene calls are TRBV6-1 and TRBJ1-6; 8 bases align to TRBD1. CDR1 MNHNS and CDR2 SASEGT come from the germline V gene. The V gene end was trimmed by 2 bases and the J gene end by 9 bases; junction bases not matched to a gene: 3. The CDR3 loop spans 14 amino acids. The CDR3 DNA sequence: TGTGCCAGCAGTGAATTGGACAGGGTTTCACCCCTCCACTTT. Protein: CASSELDRVSPLHF.

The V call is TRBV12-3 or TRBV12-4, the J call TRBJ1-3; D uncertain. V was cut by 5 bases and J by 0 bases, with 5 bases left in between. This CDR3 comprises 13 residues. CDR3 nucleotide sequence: TGTGCCAGCAGTCCAACCTCTGGAAACACCATATATTTT. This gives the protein CASSPTSGNTIYF.

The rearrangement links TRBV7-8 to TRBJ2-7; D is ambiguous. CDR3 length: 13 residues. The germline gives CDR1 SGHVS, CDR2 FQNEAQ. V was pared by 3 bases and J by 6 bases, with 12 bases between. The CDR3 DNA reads TGTGCCAGCAGCTTCGAGGATACTATCGAGCAGTACTTC. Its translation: CASSFEDTIEQYF.

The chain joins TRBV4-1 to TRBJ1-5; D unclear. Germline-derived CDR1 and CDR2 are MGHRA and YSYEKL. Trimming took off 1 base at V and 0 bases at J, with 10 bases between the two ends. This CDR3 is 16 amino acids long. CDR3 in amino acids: CASSQVSGVSNQPQHF. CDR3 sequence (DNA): TGCGCCAGCAGCCAAGTCTCGGGAGTTAGCAATCAGCCCCAGCATTTT.

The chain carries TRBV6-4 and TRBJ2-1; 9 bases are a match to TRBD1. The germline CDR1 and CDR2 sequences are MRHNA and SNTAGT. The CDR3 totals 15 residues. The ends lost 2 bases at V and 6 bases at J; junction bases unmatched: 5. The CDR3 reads CASSDDGQGINEQFF. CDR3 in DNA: TGTGCCAGCAGTGACGACGGACAGGGGATCAATGAGCAGTTCTTC.

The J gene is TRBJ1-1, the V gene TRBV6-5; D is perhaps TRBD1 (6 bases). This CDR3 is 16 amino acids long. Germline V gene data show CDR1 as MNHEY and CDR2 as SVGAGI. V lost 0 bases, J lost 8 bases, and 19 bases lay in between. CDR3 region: CASSYSSPGRGAEAFF. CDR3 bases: TGTGCCAGCAGTTACTCGAGTCCGGGGCGGGGGGCGGAAGCTTTCTTT.

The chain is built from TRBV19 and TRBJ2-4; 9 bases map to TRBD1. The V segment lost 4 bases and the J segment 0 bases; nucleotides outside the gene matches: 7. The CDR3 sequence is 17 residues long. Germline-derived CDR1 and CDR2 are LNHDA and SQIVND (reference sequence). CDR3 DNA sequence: TGTGCCAGTAGTACCGGACAGGGGATTTTAGCCAAAAACATTCAGTACTTC. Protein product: CASSTGQGILAKNIQYF.

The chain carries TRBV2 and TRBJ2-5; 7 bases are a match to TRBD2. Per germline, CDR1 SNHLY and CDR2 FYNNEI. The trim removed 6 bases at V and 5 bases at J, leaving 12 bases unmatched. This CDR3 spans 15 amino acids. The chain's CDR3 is CASRSAGTPRETQYF. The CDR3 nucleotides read TGTGCCAGCAGGTCAGCGGGGACCCCCAGGGAGACCCAGTACTTC.

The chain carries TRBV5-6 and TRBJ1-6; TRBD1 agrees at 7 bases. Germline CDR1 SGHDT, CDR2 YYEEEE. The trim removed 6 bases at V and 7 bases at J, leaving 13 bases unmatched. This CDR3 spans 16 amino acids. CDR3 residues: CASNLRGRGTNSPLHF. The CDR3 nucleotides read TGTGCCAGCAACCTGAGAGGCAGGGGGACGAATTCACCCCTCCACTTT.

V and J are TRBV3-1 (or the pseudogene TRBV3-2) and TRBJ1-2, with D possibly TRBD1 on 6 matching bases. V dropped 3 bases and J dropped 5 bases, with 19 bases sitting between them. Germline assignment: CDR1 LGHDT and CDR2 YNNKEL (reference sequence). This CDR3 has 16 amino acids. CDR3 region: CASSQGAQVRIYGYTF. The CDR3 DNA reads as TGTGCCAGCAGCCAGGGGGCGCAGGTTCGCATATATGGCTACACCTTC.